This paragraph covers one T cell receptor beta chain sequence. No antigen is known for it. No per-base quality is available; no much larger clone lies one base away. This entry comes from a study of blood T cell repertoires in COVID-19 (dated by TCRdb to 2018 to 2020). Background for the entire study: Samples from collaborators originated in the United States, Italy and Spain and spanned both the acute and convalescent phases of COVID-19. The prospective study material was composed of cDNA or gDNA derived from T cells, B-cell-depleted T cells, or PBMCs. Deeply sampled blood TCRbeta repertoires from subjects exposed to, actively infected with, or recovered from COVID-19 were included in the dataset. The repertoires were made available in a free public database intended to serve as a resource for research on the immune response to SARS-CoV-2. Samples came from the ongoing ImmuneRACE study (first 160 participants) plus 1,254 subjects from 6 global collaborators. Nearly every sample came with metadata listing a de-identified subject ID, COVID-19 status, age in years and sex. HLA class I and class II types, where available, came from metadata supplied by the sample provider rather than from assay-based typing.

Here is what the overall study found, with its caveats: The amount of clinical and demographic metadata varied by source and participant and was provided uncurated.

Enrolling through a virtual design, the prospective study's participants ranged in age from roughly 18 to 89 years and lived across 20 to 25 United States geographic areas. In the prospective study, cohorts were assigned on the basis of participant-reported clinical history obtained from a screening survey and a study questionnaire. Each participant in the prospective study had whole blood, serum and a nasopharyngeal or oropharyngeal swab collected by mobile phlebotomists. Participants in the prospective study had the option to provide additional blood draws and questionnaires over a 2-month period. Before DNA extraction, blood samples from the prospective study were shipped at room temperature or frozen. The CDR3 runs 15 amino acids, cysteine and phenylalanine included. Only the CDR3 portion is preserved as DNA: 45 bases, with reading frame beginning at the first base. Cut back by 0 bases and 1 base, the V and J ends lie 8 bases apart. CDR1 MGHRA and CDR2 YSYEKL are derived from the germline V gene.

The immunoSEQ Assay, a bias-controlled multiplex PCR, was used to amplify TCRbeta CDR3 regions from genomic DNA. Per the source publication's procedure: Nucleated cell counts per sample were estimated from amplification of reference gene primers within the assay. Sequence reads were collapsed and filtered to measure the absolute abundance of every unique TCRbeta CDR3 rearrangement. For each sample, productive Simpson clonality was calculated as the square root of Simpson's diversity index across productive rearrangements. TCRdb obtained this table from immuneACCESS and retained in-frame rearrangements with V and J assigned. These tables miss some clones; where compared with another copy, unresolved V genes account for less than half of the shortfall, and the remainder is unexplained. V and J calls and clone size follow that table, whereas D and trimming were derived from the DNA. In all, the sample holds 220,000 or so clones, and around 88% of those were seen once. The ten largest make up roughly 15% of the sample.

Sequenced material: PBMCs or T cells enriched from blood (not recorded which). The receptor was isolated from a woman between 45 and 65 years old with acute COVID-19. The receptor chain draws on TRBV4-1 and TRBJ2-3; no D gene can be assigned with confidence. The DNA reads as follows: TGCGCCAGCAGCCAAGAGGTCCTACGCACAGATACGCAGTATTTT. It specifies CASSQEVLRTDTQYF.